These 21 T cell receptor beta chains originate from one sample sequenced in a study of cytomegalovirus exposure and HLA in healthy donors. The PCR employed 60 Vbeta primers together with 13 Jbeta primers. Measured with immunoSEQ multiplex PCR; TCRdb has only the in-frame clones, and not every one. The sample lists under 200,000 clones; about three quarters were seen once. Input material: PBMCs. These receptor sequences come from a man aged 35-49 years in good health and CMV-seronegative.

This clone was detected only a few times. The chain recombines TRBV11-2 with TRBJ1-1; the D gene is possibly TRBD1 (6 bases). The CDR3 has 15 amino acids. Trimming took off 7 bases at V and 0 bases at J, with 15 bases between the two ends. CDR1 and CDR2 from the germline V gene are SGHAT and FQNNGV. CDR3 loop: CASTGQLSMNTEAFF. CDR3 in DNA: TGTGCCAGCACCGGACAGTTATCGATGAACACTGAAGCTTTCTTT.

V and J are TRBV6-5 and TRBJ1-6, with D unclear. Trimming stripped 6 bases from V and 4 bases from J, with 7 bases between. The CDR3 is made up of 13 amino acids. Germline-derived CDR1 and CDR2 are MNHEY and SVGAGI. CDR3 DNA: TGTGCCAGCAGACCCGGGTATAATTCACCCCTCCACTTT. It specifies CASRPGYNSPLHF.

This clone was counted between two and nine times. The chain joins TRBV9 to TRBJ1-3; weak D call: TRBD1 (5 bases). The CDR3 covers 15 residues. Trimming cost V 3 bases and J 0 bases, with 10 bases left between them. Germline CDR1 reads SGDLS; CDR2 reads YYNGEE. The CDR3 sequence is CASSAWTSSGNTIYF. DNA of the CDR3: TGTGCCAGCAGCGCCTGGACATCCTCTGGAAACACCATATATTTT.

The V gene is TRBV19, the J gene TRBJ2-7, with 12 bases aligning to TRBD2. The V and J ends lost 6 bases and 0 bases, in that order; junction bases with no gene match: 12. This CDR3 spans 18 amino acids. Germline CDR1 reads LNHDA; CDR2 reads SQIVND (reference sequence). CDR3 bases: TGTGCCAGTAGCCAAGCCTCGGGACTAGCGGGTAGCTCCTACGAGCAGTACTTC. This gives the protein CASSQASGLAGSSYEQYF.

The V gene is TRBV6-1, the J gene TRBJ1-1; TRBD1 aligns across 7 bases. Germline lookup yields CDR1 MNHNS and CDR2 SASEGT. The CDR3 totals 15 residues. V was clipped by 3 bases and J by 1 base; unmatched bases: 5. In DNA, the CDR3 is TGTGCCAGCAGTGACCTCGGGACAGCGAACACTGAAGCTTTCTTT. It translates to CASSDLGTANTEAFF.

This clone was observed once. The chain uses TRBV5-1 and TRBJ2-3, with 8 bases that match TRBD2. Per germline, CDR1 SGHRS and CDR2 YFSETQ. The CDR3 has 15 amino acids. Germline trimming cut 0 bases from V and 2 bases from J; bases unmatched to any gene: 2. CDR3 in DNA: TGCGCCAGCAGCTTGGAGCGGGGGTACACAGATACGCAGTATTTT. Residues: CASSLERGYTDTQYF.

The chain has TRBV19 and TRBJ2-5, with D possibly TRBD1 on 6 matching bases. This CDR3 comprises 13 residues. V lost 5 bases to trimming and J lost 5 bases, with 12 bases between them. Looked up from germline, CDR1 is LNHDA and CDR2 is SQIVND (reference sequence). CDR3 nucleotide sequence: TGTGCCAGTAGTGTACAGGGCGGCGAGACCCAGTACTTC. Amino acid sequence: CASSVQGGETQYF.

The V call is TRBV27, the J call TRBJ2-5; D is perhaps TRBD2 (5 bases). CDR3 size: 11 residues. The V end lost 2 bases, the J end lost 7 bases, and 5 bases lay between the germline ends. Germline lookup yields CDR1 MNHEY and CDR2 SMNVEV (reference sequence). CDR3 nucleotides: TGTGCCAGCAGTTTAAGCGGGACCCAGTACTTC. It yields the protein CASSLSGTQYF.

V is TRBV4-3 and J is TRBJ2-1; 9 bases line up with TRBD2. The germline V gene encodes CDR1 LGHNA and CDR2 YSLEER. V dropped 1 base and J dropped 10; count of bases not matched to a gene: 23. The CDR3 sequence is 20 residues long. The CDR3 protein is CASSQGMRGRGTSFQGEQFF. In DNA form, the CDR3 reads TGCGCCAGCAGCCAAGGCATGAGGGGGCGAGGGACTAGCTTCCAGGGGGAGCAGTTCTTC.

In DNA, the CDR3 is TGTGCCAGCAGCCCACGCAGGGGATCGGGGACCCAGTACTTC. Translated: CASSPRRGSGTQYF. The rearrangement uses TRBV7-9 and TRBJ2-5, with D tentatively TRBD1 (6 bases). The CDR3 spans 14 residues. The germline gives CDR1 SEHNR, CDR2 FQNEAQ (reference sequence). V dropped 5 bases and J dropped 7 bases, with 17 bases sitting between them.

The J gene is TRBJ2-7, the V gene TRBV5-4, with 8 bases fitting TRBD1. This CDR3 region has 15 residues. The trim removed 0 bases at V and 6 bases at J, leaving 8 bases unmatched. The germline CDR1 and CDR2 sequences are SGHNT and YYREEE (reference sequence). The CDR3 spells CASSLERDRPREQYF. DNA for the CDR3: TGTGCCAGCAGCTTGGAAAGGGACAGGCCGCGCGAGCAGTACTTC.

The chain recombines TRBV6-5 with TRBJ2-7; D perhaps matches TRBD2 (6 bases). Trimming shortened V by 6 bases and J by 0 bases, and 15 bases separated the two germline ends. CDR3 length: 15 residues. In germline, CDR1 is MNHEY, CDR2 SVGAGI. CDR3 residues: CASRPAGGISYEQYF. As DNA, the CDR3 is TGTGCCAGCAGGCCGGCTGGGGGGATCTCCTACGAGCAGTACTTC.

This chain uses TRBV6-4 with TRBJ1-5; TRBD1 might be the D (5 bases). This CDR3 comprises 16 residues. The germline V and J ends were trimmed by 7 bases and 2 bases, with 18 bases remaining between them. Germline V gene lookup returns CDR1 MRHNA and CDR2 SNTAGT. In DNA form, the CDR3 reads TGTGCCAGCACTGAAGGAGCGGGGGAGGGCAATCAGCCCCAGCATTTT. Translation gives CASTEGAGEGNQPQHF.

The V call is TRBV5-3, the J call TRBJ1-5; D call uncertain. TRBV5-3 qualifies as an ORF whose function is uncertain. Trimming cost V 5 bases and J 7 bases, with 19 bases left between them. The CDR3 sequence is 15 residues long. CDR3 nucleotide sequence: TGTGCCAGAAGATACCCCTTAGGAGGCCGCCAGCCCCAGCATTTT. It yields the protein CARRYPLGGRQPQHF.

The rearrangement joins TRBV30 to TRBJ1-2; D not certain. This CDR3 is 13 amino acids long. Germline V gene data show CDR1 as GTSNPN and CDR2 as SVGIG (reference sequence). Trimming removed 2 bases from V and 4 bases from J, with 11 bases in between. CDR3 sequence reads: CAWSPMRTYGYTF. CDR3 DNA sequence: TGTGCCTGGAGTCCTATGCGTACCTATGGCTACACCTTC.

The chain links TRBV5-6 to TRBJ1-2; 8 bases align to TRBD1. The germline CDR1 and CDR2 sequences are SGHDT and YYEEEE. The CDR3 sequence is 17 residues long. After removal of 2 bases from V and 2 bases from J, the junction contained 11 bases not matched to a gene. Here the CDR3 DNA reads TGTGCCAGCAGCTTTGCCCGGGGGACAGGAGTCAACTATGGCTACACCTTC. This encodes CASSFARGTGVNYGYTF.

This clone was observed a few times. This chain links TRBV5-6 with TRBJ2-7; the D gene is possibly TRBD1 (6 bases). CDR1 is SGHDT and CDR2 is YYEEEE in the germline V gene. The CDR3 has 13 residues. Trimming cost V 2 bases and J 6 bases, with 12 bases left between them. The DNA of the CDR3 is TGTGCCAGCAGCTTTACCAGGGGTGGCGAGCAGTACTTC. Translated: CASSFTRGGEQYF.

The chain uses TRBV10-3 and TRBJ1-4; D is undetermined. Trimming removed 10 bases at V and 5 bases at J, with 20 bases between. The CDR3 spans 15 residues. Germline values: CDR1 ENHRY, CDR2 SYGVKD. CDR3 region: CATGSSPAPNEKLFF. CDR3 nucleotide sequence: TGTGCCACAGGTTCCTCTCCCGCTCCAAATGAAAAACTGTTTTTT.

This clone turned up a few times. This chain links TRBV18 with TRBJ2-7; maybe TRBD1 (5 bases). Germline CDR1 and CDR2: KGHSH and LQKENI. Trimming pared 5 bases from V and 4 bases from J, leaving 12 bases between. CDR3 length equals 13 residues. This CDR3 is CASSVGEMYEQYF. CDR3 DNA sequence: TGTGCCAGCTCAGTAGGGGAAATGTACGAGCAGTACTTC.

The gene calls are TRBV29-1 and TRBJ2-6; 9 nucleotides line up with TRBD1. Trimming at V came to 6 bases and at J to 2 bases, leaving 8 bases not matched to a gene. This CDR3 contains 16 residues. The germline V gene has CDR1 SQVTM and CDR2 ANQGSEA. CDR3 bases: TGCAGCGTGATGGGACAGGGTGATCCTGGGGCCAACGTCCTGACTTTC. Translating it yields CSVMGQGDPGANVLTF.

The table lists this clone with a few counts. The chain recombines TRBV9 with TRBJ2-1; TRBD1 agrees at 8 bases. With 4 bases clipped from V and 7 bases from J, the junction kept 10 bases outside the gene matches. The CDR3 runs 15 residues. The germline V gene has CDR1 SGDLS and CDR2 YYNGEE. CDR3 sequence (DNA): TGTGCCAGCAGCAACCGCGGGGACAGGATGAATGAGCAGTTCTTC. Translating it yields CASSNRGDRMNEQFF.